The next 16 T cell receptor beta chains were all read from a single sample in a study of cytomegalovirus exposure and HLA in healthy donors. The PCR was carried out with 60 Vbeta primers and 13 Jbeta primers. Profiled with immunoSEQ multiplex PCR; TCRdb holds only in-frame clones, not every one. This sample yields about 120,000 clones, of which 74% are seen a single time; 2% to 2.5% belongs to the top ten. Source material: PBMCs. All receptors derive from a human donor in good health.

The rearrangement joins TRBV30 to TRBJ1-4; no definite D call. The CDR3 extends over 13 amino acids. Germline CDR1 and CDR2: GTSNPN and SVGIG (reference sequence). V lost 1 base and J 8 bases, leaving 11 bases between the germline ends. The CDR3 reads CAWSGTAQEKLFF. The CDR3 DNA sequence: TGTGCCTGGAGTGGAACAGCCCAAGAAAAACTGTTTTTT.

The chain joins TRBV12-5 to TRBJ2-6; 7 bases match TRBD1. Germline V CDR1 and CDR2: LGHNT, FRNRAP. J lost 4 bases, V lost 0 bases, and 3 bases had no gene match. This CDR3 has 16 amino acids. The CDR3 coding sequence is TGTGCTAGTGGTTTGGTAACAGGGGTCGGGGCCAACGTCCTGACTTTC. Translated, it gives CASGLVTGVGANVLTF.

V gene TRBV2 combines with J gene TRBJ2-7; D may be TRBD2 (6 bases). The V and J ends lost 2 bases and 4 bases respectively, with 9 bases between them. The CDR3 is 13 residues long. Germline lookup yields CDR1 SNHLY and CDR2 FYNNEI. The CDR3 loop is CASSELRGYEQYF. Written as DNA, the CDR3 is TGTGCCAGCAGTGAACTTCGGGGGTACGAGCAGTACTTC. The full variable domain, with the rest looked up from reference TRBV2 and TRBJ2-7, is EPEVTQTPSHQVTQMGQEVILRCVPISNHLYFYWYRQILGQKVEFLVSFYNNEISEKSEIFDDQFSVERPDGSNFTLKIRSTKLEDSAMYFCASSELRGYEQYFGPGTRLTVT.

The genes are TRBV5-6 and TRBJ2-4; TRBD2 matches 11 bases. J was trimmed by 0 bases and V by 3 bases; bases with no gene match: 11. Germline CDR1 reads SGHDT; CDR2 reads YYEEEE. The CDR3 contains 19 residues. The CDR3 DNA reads TGTGCCAGCAGCTCTTTGGGACTAGCGGAGGGCCTAGCCAAAAACATTCAGTACTTC. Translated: CASSSLGLAEGLAKNIQYF.

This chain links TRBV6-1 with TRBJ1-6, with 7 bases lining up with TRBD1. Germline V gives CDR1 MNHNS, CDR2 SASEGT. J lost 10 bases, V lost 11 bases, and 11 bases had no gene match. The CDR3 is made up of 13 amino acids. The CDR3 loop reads CACLRQGSSPLHF. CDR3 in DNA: TGTGCCTGCCTACGACAGGGCTCCTCACCCCTCCACTTT.

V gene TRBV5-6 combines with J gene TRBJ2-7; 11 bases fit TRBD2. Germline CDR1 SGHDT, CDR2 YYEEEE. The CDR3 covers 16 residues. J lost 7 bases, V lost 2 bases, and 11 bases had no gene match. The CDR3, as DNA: TGTGCCAGCAGCTTAGGCTCTAGCGGGGGGCCCTGGGAGCAGTACTTC. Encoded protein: CASSLGSSGGPWEQYF.

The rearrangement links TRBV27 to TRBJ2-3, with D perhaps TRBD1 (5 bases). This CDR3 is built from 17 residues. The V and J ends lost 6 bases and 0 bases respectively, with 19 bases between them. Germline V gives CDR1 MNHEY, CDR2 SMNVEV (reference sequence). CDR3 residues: CASSRYYRQTSTDTQYF. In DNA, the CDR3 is TGTGCCAGCAGCCGATATTACCGACAGACTAGCACAGATACGCAGTATTTT.

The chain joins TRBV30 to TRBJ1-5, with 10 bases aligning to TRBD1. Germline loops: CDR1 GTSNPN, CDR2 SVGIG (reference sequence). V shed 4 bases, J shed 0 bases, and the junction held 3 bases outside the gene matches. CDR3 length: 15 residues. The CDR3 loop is CAWKGQGYSNQPQHF. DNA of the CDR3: TGTGCCTGGAAGGGACAGGGGTATAGCAATCAGCCCCAGCATTTT.

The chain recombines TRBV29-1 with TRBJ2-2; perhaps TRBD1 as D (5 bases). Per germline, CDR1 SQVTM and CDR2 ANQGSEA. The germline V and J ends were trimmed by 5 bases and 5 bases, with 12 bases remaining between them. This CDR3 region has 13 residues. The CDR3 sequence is CSVPKPGTGELFF. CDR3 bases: TGCAGCGTTCCCAAACCAGGGACCGGGGAGCTGTTTTTT.

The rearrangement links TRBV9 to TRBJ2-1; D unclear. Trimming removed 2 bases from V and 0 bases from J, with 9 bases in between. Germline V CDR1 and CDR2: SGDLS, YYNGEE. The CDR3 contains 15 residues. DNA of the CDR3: TGTGCCAGCAGCGTTTTCTGGAGCTCCTACAATGAGCAGTTCTTC. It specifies CASSVFWSSYNEQFF.

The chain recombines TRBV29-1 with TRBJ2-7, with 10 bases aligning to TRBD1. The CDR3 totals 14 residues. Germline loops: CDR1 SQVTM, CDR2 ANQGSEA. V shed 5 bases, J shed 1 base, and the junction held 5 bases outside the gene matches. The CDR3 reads CSVKGQGSSYEQYF. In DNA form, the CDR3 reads TGCAGCGTTAAGGGACAGGGGTCATCCTACGAGCAGTACTTC.

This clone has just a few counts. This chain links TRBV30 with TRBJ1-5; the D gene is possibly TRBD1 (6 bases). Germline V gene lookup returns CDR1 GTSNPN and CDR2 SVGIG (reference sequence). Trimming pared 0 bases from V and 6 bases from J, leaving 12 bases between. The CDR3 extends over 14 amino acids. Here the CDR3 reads CAWSVPWGLQPQHF. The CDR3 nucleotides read TGTGCCTGGAGTGTACCCTGGGGGCTTCAGCCCCAGCATTTT.

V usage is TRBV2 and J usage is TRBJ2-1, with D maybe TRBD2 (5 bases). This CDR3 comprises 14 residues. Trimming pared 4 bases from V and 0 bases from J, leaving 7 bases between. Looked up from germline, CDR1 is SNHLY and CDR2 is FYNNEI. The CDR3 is CASSGTYSYNEQFF. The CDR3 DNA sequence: TGTGCCAGCAGTGGGACTTACTCCTACAATGAGCAGTTCTTC.

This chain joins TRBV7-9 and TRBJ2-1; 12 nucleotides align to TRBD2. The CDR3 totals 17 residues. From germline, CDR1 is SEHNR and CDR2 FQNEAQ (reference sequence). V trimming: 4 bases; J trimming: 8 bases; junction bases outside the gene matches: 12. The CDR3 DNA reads TGTGCCAGCAGCTCCTACCTGACTAGCGGGAGTACCCATGAGCAGTTCTTC. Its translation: CASSSYLTSGSTHEQFF.

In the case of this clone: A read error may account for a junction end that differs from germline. Written as DNA, the CDR3 is TGTGCCAGCAGCGTTTGGACAGCGCCTAAGGAAAAACTGTTTTTT. The encoded protein is CASSVWTAPKEKLFF. This chain uses TRBV7-2 with TRBJ1-4; D is possibly TRBD1 (6 bases). This CDR3 is 15 amino acids long. Germline V lookup: CDR1 SGHTA, CDR2 FQGNSA.

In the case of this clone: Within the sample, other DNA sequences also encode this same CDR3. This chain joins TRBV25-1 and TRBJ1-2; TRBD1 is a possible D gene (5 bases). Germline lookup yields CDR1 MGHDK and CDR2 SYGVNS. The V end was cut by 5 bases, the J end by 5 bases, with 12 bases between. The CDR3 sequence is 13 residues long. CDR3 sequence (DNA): TGTGCCAGCAGTACGTTGGGGGGGTATGGCTACACCTTC. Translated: CASSTLGGYGYTF.